The T cell receptor beta chain described here comes from a study of T cells in Graves' hyperthyroidism and ophthalmopathy. Overall study context: The initial diagnosis was the point when peripheral blood was collected, ahead of any treatment.

Amplification yielded TCR beta CDR3 regions, with RNA transcripts as the source. The HTBI set primed first-round TCR CDR3 RT-PCR. TCRdb re-analysed the multiplex PCR reads in MiXCR, keeping a single row per CDR3 protein. The sample records tens of thousands of distinct CDR3 sequences, approximately 48% being singletons. Inclusion characteristics of ophthalmopathy patients comprised a Clinical Activity Score of at least 3, a NOSPECS grade of at least 4, and duration under 3 months. Trimming left V 8 bases short and J 2 bases short, with 13 bases between. Germline V gene sequence: CDR1 SEHNR, CDR2 FQNEAQ (reference sequence). CDR3 length equals 13 residues.

The chain employs TRBV7-9 and TRBJ2-7; D may match TRBD1 or TRBD2 (7 bases each). Material: blood. The TCR originated in a woman aged 45-59 years with Graves' ophthalmopathy. The CDR3 reads CASGGGQPYEQYF. Written as DNA, the CDR3 is TGTGCCAGCGGCGGGGGACAGCCCTACGAGCAGTACTTC. The whole variable domain, filled in from reference TRBV7-9 and TRBJ2-7, reads DTGVSQNPRHKITKRGQNVTFRCDPISEHNRLYWYRQTLGQGPEFLTYFQNEAQLEKSRLLSDRFSAERPKGSFSTLEIQRTEQGDSAMYLCASGGGQPYEQYFGPGTRLTVT.